These 4 T cell receptor beta chains were all obtained from the same sample, sequenced in a study of blood T cell repertoires in COVID-19. The method was immunoSEQ multiplex PCR; TCRdb's version includes in-frame clones alone and lacks a portion of them. This repertoire shows about 120,000 clones, 80% to 90% found once; its top ten account for about 29%. Sequencing was done on a sample of peripheral blood. The receptor source for this set is a man in his 70s with active or convalescent COVID-19.

This chain joins TRBV7-8 and TRBJ1-1; unclear D gene. Germline V gene sequence: CDR1 SGHVS, CDR2 FQNEAQ. Trimming took 2 bases from V and 3 from J, leaving 4 bases between them. The CDR3 is 12 amino acids. The CDR3 DNA is TGTGCCAGCAGCTTACTCGACACTGAAGCTTTCTTT. Translation gives CASSLLDTEAFF.

The V call is TRBV25-1, the J call TRBJ1-1; perhaps TRBD1 as D (6 bases). The CDR3 is 13 amino acids. CDR1 is MGHDK, CDR2 SYGVNS, per germline. V dropped 10 bases and J dropped 1 base, with 13 bases sitting between them. CDR3 nucleotide sequence: TGTGCCACCAAGAAGACAGGGAACACTGAAGCTTTCTTT. Translated: CATKKTGNTEAFF.

The rearrangement uses TRBV5-1 and TRBJ1-2; 12 nucleotides match TRBD1. The CDR3 is 15 residues long. The germline gives CDR1 SGHRS, CDR2 YFSETQ. Germline trimming cut 4 bases from V and 6 bases from J; bases unmatched to any gene: 7. This CDR3 reads CASSPRDRGLDGYTF. The CDR3 nucleotides read TGCGCCAGCAGCCCCCGGGACAGGGGGCTTGATGGCTACACCTTC.

CDR3 DNA: TGTGCCTGGGCAGGGCCCTCTGGAAACACCATATATTTT. The encoded protein is CAWAGPSGNTIYF. This chain connects TRBV30 to TRBJ1-3; the D gene is possibly TRBD1 (5 bases). CDR3 length: 13 residues. Germline V gives CDR1 GTSNPN, CDR2 SVGIG (reference sequence). The V end lost 5 bases, the J end lost 0 bases, and 8 bases lay between the germline ends.